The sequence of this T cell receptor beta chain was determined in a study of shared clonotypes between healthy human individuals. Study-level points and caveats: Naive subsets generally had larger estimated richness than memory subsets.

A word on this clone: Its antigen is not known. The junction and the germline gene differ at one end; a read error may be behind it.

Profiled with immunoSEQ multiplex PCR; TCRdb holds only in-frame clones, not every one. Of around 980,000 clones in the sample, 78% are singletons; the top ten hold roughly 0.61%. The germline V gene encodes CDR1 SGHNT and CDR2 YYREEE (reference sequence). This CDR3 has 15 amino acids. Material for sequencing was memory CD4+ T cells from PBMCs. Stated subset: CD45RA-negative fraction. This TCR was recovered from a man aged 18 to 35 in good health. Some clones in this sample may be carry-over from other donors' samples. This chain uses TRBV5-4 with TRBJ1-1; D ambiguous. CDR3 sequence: CASSREISQDTEAFF. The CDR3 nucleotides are TGCGCCAGCAGCCGCGAGATCAGCCAGGACACTGAAGCTTTCTTT.